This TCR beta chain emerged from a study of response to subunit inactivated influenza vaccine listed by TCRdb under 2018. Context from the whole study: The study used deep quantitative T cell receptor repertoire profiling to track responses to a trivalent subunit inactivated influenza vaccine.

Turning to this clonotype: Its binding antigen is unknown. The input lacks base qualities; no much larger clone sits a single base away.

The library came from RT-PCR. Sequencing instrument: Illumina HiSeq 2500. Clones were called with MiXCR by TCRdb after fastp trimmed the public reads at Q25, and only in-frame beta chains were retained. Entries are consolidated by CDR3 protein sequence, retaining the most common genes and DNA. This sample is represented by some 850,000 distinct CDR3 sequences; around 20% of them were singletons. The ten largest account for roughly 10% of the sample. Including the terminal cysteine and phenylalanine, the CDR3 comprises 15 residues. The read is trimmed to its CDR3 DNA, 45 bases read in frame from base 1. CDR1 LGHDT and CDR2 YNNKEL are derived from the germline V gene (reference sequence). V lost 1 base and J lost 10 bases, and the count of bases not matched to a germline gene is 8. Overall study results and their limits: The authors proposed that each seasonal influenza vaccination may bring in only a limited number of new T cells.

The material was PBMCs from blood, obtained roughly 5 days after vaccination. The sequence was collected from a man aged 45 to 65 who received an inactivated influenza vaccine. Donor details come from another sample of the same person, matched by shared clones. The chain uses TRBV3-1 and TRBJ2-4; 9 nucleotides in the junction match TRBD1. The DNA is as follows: TGTGCCAGCAGCCAAGGGGGACAGGGAGGATGGATTCAGTACTTC. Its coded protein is CASSQGGQGGWIQYF.